One sample yielded the 21 T cell receptor beta chains listed below, sequenced in a study of blood T cells in healthy people across ages (dated by TCRdb to between 2015 and 2017). Library prep was done by 5' RACE. The sequencer was an Illumina HiSeq 2500. The second PCR ran for roughly 7 to 12 cycles and used a J-beta primer mix along with a sample-barcoded 5' primer. Using fastp trimming at Q25 and MiXCR clonotype assembly, TCRdb reanalyzed the public sequencing data and kept in-frame beta chains. Here each entry gathers all rows of one CDR3 protein and keeps the most common genes and DNA. Across this sample there are about a million distinct CDR3 sequences, with just over 50% seen only once. The ten largest clonotypes hold 20% to 25% of the sample. The sequenced material came from blood. Source of these receptors: a woman in her fifties or sixties in good health.

This clonotype was observed once. V and J are TRBV18 and TRBJ1-5; D may be TRBD1 (6 bases). Trimming removed 3 bases at V and 0 bases at J, with 9 bases between. The CDR3 loop spans 15 amino acids. The germline V gene has CDR1 KGHSH and CDR2 LQKENI. The CDR3 is CASSPGTHSNQPQHF. The CDR3 bases are TGTGCCAGCTCACCCGGGACACATAGCAATCAGCCCCAGCATTTT.

J is TRBJ2-1 and V is TRBV20-1; D is unclear. With 3 bases removed from V and 9 bases from J, the gap between germline ends came to 12 bases. The CDR3 consists of 12 residues. Germline V CDR1 and CDR2: DFQATT, SNEGSKA (reference sequence). The CDR3 reads CSASLGWGEQFF. The CDR3, as DNA: TGCAGTGCTAGTCTAGGCTGGGGTGAGCAGTTCTTC.

This clonotype was seen a handful of times. This chain joins TRBV6-2 or TRBV6-3 and TRBJ2-5; the match to TRBD1 covers 9 bases. From germline, CDR1 is MNHEY and CDR2 SVGEGT. V lost 4 bases, J lost 2 bases, and 8 bases stayed unmatched. CDR3 length: 16 residues. The CDR3 protein is CASSLLQGAIQETQYF. CDR3 nucleotides: TGTGCCAGCAGTTTGCTACAGGGGGCCATTCAAGAGACCCAGTACTTC.

The chain couples TRBV7-2 to TRBJ1-5; 7 bases map to TRBD1. Germline CDR1 SGHTA, CDR2 FQGNSA. V shed 4 bases, J shed 3 bases, and the junction held 6 bases outside the gene matches. CDR3 length: 15 amino acids. The CDR3 DNA reads as TGTGCCAGCAGCTGGGGGACAGTCCCCAATCAGCCCCAGCATTTT. Amino acid sequence: CASSWGTVPNQPQHF.

The chain has TRBV10-3 and TRBJ2-5; 8 bases fit TRBD1. Germline V gene sequence: CDR1 ENHRY, CDR2 SYGVKD. J lost 3 bases, V lost 5 bases, and 8 bases had no gene match. CDR3 size: 15 residues. CDR3 sequence: CAISKGQAKKETQYF. DNA for the CDR3: TGTGCCATCAGTAAGGGACAGGCTAAAAAAGAGACCCAGTACTTC.

The chain combines TRBV12-5 with TRBJ2-3; 9 bases fit TRBD2. Germline trimming cut 0 bases from V and 6 bases from J; bases unmatched to any gene: 13. This CDR3 is 18 amino acids long. CDR1 LGHNT and CDR2 FRNRAP come from the germline V gene. This CDR3 reads CASGLVASGNLRQDTQYF. CDR3 DNA: TGTGCTAGTGGTTTGGTGGCTAGCGGGAATCTGAGGCAGGATACGCAGTATTTT.

The gene calls are TRBV2 and TRBJ1-5, with no clear D. This CDR3 is 14 amino acids long. V lost 0 bases, J lost 4 bases, and 7 bases lay in between. Per the germline V gene, CDR1 is SNHLY and CDR2 is FYNNEI. The CDR3 reads CASSEALLNQPQHF. The CDR3 nucleotides read TGTGCCAGCAGTGAAGCGCTTCTAAATCAGCCCCAGCATTTT.

The chain combines TRBV5-4 with TRBJ1-2; D is unclear. CDR3 length: 15 amino acids. V was pared by 3 bases and J by 5 bases, with 17 bases between. The V gene's germline CDR1 is SGHNT and CDR2 YYREEE (reference sequence). The CDR3 nucleotides read TGTGCCAGCAGCTCTCCGGTCGATTCCGTTTATGGCTACACCTTC. Protein product: CASSSPVDSVYGYTF.

This clonotype was counted a few times. The chain combines TRBV7-2 with TRBJ1-4, with D perhaps TRBD1 (5 bases). The CDR3 covers 12 residues. Germline CDR1 and CDR2: SGHTA and FQGNSA. V was clipped by 11 bases and J by 8 bases, with 15 bases between them. CDR3 in amino acids: CASGFFQEKLFF. The CDR3 DNA reads as TGTGCCTCAGGGTTCTTTCAGGAAAAACTGTTTTTT. Looking up the rest from reference TRBV7-2 and TRBJ1-4 gives the full variable domain: GAGVSQSPSNKVTEKGKDVELRCDPISGHTALYWYRQSLGQGLEFLIYFQGNSAPDKSGLPSDRFSAERTGGSVSTLTIQRTQQEDSAVYLCASGFFQEKLFFGSGTQLSVL.

This chain links TRBV7-2 with TRBJ2-3, with D tentatively TRBD2 (6 bases). The germline V gene has CDR1 SGHTA and CDR2 FQGNSA. This CDR3 is built from 14 residues. Between the trimmed V and J ends, which lost 5 bases and 9 bases, there was a span of 18 bases. The CDR3 region has the DNA TGTGCCAGCAGCCCATCCATAGCGGACGTGACGCAGTATTTT. Translating it yields CASSPSIADVTQYF.

There are many counts of this clonotype. This rearrangement joins TRBV4-2 to TRBJ2-7; D gene ambiguous. Germline lookup yields CDR1 LGHNA and CDR2 YNFKEQ. CDR3 length equals 16 residues. Between the trimmed V and J ends, which lost 0 bases and 0 bases, there was a span of 12 bases. The CDR3, as DNA: TGTGCCAGCAGCCAAGATTCCAGCGTGGACTCCTACGAGCAGTACTTC. It codes for CASSQDSSVDSYEQYF.

Only one count was recorded for this clonotype. V gene TRBV7-6 combines with J gene TRBJ2-5; 7 bases line up with TRBD1. Matching the DNA end better, TRBJ2-7 makes the J call doubtful. The CDR3 runs to 14 residues. The germline V gene has CDR1 SGHVS and CDR2 FNYEAQ. CDR3 sequence (DNA): TGTGCCAGCAGCTTAAGACAGGGACCTAGCGAGCAGTACTTC. Encoded protein: CASSLRQGPSEQYF.

CDR3 nucleotide sequence: TGTGCCAGCAGTGAAACCGGGACTAGAGCCTACGAGCAGTACTTC. Translated, it gives CASSETGTRAYEQYF. The chain has TRBV28 and TRBJ2-7; 8 bases line up with TRBD2. The germline CDR1 and CDR2 sequences are MDHEN and SYDVKM. The V gene end was trimmed by 5 bases and the J gene end by 2 bases; junction bases not matched to a gene: 8. This CDR3 spans 15 amino acids.

The chain couples TRBV28 to TRBJ2-7; D call uncertain. The CDR3 loop spans 14 amino acids. Germline CDR1 is MDHEN and CDR2 is SYDVKM. The V end lost 3 bases, the J end lost 2 bases, and 11 bases lay between the germline ends. The CDR3 here is CASSLVPPPYEQYF. Written as DNA, the CDR3 is TGTGCCAGCAGTTTGGTCCCCCCGCCCTACGAGCAGTACTTC.

Of note for this clonotype: Germline and junction disagree at one end, which may indicate a read error. The genes are TRBV5-1 and TRBJ2-1, with D perhaps matching TRBD2 (6 bases). Germline lookup yields CDR1 SGHRS and CDR2 YFSETQ. This CDR3 comprises 17 residues. The CDR3 nucleotides read TGCGCCAGCAGCTTGGCCAACCTCGGGAGCTCCTACAATGGGCAGTTCTTC. Amino acid sequence: CASSLANLGSSYNGQFF.

The chain uses TRBV3-1 and TRBJ2-3, with D tentatively TRBD1 or TRBD2 (5 bases each). Trimming removed 8 bases at V and 8 bases at J, with 23 bases between. Per the germline V gene, CDR1 is LGHDT and CDR2 is YNNKEL (reference sequence). This CDR3 is built from 15 residues. CDR3 protein: CASVRDRTQGRTQYF. The CDR3, as DNA: TGTGCCAGCGTCCGGGACCGAACTCAGGGTCGTACGCAGTATTTT.

The chain recombines TRBV5-1 with TRBJ2-5, with no clear D. CDR1 is SGHRS and CDR2 is YFSETQ in the germline V gene. The CDR3 totals 13 residues. Trimming stripped 5 bases from V and 1 base from J, with 9 bases between. The CDR3, as DNA: TGCGCCAGCAGGCGGAATTCCCAAGAGACCCAGTACTTC. Residues: CASRRNSQETQYF.

The chain carries TRBV5-1 and TRBJ1-5; possibly TRBD1 for D (5 bases). V was trimmed by 4 bases and J by 3 bases, leaving 11 bases between them. The CDR3 runs 14 residues. CDR1 and CDR2 from the germline V gene are SGHRS and YFSETQ. The CDR3 reads CASSLDSNNQPQHF. CDR3 sequence (DNA): TGCGCCAGCAGCCTAGACAGCAACAATCAGCCCCAGCATTTT.

This chain links TRBV7-6 with TRBJ2-7; D could derive from TRBD1 or TRBD2 (7 bases each). CDR1 is SGHVS, CDR2 FNYEAQ, per germline. The CDR3 runs to 16 residues. The V and J ends lost 2 bases and 3 bases respectively, with 17 bases between them. The CDR3 DNA is TGTGCCAGCAGCTTAACAAGCGGGACAGACCTCTACGAGCAGTACTTC. Its protein product is CASSLTSGTDLYEQYF.

This chain joins TRBV6-2 or TRBV6-3 and TRBJ1-5; 7 bases agree with TRBD1. The V segment lost 4 bases and the J segment 0 bases; nucleotides outside the gene matches: 9. This CDR3 contains 17 residues. The germline V gene has CDR1 MNHEY and CDR2 SVGEGT. DNA for the CDR3: TGTGCCAGCAGTTTCGGGACAGAGGGCATTAGCAATCAGCCCCAGCATTTT. It is translated as CASSFGTEGISNQPQHF.

This clonotype has just a few counts. This chain uses TRBV27 with TRBJ2-7; 10 positions match TRBD1. V trimming: 6 bases; J trimming: 2 bases; junction bases outside the gene matches: 7. The CDR3 is made up of 15 amino acids. Germline-derived CDR1 and CDR2 are MNHEY and SMNVEV (reference sequence). CDR3: CASRATGTGAYEQYF. In nucleotides, the CDR3 is TGTGCCAGCAGGGCAACCGGGACAGGGGCCTACGAGCAGTACTTC.